These 21 T cell receptor beta chains originate from one sample sequenced in a study of control samples from healthy donors and cancer patients. Profiling relied on immunoSEQ multiplex PCR, and the TCRdb table lists in-frame clones only, not all of them. Among 140,000 to 150,000 clones listed, about nine tenths were seen once. The sequencing sample was made of blood. The receptors derive from a man aged 30-40 years in good health.

The rearrangement joins TRBV28 to TRBJ2-3; no firm D call. Germline V gene data show CDR1 as MDHEN and CDR2 as SYDVKM. This CDR3 contains 14 residues. The V end lost 5 bases, the J end lost 3 bases, and 12 bases lay between the germline ends. CDR3 coding DNA: TGTGCCAGCAGTCCCCGGACCTTGACAGATACGCAGTATTTT. This translates into CASSPRTLTDTQYF.

The CDR3 spells CASSTGGLYGYTF. In DNA form, the CDR3 reads TGTGCCAGCAGTACAGGGGGCCTCTATGGCTACACCTTC. The genes are TRBV2 and TRBJ1-2, with TRBD1 matching over 9 bases. This CDR3 is 13 amino acids long. Looked up from germline, CDR1 is SNHLY and CDR2 is FYNNEI. V lost 5 bases and J lost 4; bases outside the gene matches: 2.

The chain joins TRBV5-4 to TRBJ2-1, with TRBD1 matching 7 bases. Trimming at V came to 4 bases and at J to 4 bases, leaving 2 bases not matched to a gene. Germline V gives CDR1 SGHNT, CDR2 YYREEE (reference sequence). The CDR3 is made up of 13 amino acids. This CDR3 reads CASSPQGYNEQFF. DNA for the CDR3: TGTGCCAGCAGCCCACAGGGGTACAATGAGCAGTTCTTC.

This clone occurred once. CDR3 DNA: TGCGCCAGCAGCGATGGACTGCCCAATGAGCAGTTCTTC. It encodes CASSDGLPNEQFF. The rearrangement links TRBV5-1 to TRBJ2-1, with D possibly matching TRBD2 (5 bases). Germline-derived CDR1 and CDR2 are SGHRS and YFSETQ. The CDR3 covers 13 residues. V was clipped by 4 bases and J by 6 bases, with 11 bases between them.

This chain uses TRBV27 with TRBJ2-3; TRBD2 matches 12 bases. The junction had 7 bases not matched to a gene; V was cut back by 6 bases and J by 6 bases. Germline V gene data show CDR1 as MNHEY and CDR2 as SMNVEV (reference sequence). The CDR3 is made up of 15 amino acids. This CDR3 is CASSSGLAGPDTQYF. As DNA, the CDR3 is TGTGCCAGCAGCTCCGGACTAGCGGGACCCGATACGCAGTATTTT.

The DNA for the CDR3 is TGTGCCAGCAGCTTAAGCGGGGGGGTATACGAGCAGTACTTC. It yields the protein CASSLSGGVYEQYF. This rearrangement joins TRBV5-6 to TRBJ2-7; 10 bases agree with TRBD2. The CDR3 has 14 residues. With 2 bases clipped from V and 4 bases from J, the junction kept 3 bases outside the gene matches. In germline, CDR1 is SGHDT, CDR2 YYEEEE.

This chain uses TRBV18 with TRBJ2-1, with D perhaps matching TRBD2 (6 bases). Trimming left V 3 bases short and J 10 bases short, with 16 bases between. This CDR3 region has 14 residues. Per the germline V gene, CDR1 is KGHSH and CDR2 is LQKENI. CDR3 amino acids: CASSPRGPGEEQFF. The CDR3 bases are TGTGCCAGCTCACCTCGAGGCCCGGGAGAAGAGCAGTTCTTC.

This clone turned up a few times. The rearrangement links TRBV3-1 (or the pseudogene TRBV3-2) to TRBJ1-6; the match to TRBD1 covers 7 bases. The V gene's germline CDR1 is LGHDT and CDR2 YNNKEL (reference sequence). This CDR3 is built from 18 residues. V trimming: 1 base; J trimming: 4 bases; junction bases outside the gene matches: 10. The CDR3 nucleotides read TGTGCCAGCAGCCAAGGAAGGAGCAGGGGGGGTTATAATTCACCCCTCCACTTT. The encoded protein is CASSQGRSRGGYNSPLHF.

V and J are TRBV5-1 and TRBJ1-3, with 11 bases matching TRBD1. Trimming took 3 bases from V and 2 from J; bases not matched to a gene: 1. The CDR3 totals 15 residues. In germline, CDR1 is SGHRS, CDR2 YFSETQ. The CDR3 here is CASSWTGGTGNTIYF. Here the CDR3 DNA reads TGCGCCAGCAGCTGGACAGGGGGCACTGGAAACACCATATATTTT.

The rearrangement joins TRBV7-3 to TRBJ2-3, with 7 positions matching TRBD2. V lost 3 bases to trimming and J lost 4 bases; unmatched junction nucleotides: 4. Germline loops: CDR1 SGHTA, CDR2 FQGTGA. The CDR3 spans 14 residues. The CDR3 loop is CASSFGTIPDTQYF. Written as DNA, the CDR3 is TGTGCCAGCAGCTTCGGGACTATTCCAGATACGCAGTATTTT.

CDR3 bases: TGTGCAAGTCGCTTAGCGAGGGGTTGCGGGGCCAACGTCCTGACTTTC. Its translation: CASRLARGCGANVLTF. V is TRBV12-2 and J is TRBJ2-6. TRBV12-2 is a pseudogene. This CDR3 spans 16 amino acids.

The chain has TRBV19 and TRBJ1-4; D is unresolved. The germline CDR1 and CDR2 sequences are LNHDA and SQIVND (reference sequence). This CDR3 has 15 amino acids. The V end was cut by 6 bases, the J end by 4 bases, with 15 bases between. This CDR3 is CASSILGSSNEKLFF. In nucleotides, the CDR3 is TGTGCCAGTAGCATCCTGGGGTCGAGTAATGAAAAACTGTTTTTT.

The genes are TRBV5-8 and TRBJ1-1; 8 nucleotides align to TRBD1. Germline trimming cut 5 bases from V and 4 bases from J; bases unmatched to any gene: 4. The CDR3 is 13 residues long. Germline assignment: CDR1 SGHTS and CDR2 YDEGEE. The CDR3 DNA sequence: TGTGCCAGCAGACCCGACAGGGGCACTGAAGCTTTCTTT. Protein: CASRPDRGTEAFF. The complete variable domain, with remaining parts taken from reference TRBV5-8 and TRBJ1-1, reads EAGVTQSPTHLIKTRGQQATLRCSPISGHTSVYWYQQALGLGLQFLLWYDEGEERNRGNFPPRFSGRQFPNYSSELNVNALELEDSALYLCASRPDRGTEAFFGQGTRLTVV.

This chain links TRBV30 with TRBJ1-2, with D unresolved. This CDR3 comprises 16 residues. CDR1 is GTSNPN and CDR2 is SVGIG in the germline V gene (reference sequence). The V gene lost 1 base and the J gene lost 6 bases, with 21 bases spanning the gap. CDR3 amino acids: CAWSETRRIFTHGYTF. CDR3 DNA: TGTGCCTGGAGTGAGACAAGACGGATTTTTACCCATGGCTACACCTTC.

The J gene is TRBJ2-3, the V gene TRBV6-5; D might be TRBD1 (6 bases). The germline V gene has CDR1 MNHEY and CDR2 SVGAGI. The CDR3 covers 13 residues. The germline V and J ends were trimmed by 6 bases and 2 bases, with 9 bases remaining between them. CDR3 coding DNA: TGTGCCAGCAGCAGACAGGACACAGATACGCAGTATTTT. This codes for CASSRQDTDTQYF.

DNA of the CDR3: TGTGCCAGCAGCTTCCCACTAGCAGGTCCAGATACGCAGTATTTT. Translated: CASSFPLAGPDTQYF. This rearrangement joins TRBV5-6 to TRBJ2-3; D possibly corresponds to TRBD2 (6 bases). CDR1 SGHDT and CDR2 YYEEEE come from the germline V gene. Between the trimmed V and J ends, which lost 2 bases and 4 bases, there was a span of 14 bases. CDR3 length: 15 residues.

The V gene is TRBV30, the J gene TRBJ2-2; D gene uncertain. The V gene's germline CDR1 is GTSNPN and CDR2 SVGIG (reference sequence). The CDR3 consists of 15 residues. The V end was cut by 0 bases, the J end by 6 bases, with 14 bases between. The CDR3 protein is CAWSVPGLSAGELFF. In nucleotides, the CDR3 is TGTGCCTGGAGTGTACCCGGTCTAAGCGCCGGGGAGCTGTTTTTT.

V usage is TRBV6-7 and J usage is TRBJ1-1; D gene unclear. TRBV6-7 is an open reading frame whose function is uncertain. With 2 bases removed from V and 4 bases from J, the gap between germline ends came to 14 bases. This CDR3 has 15 amino acids. This chain's CDR3 is CASSYVNPSGTEAFF. The CDR3 DNA follows: TGTGCCAGCAGTTACGTCAATCCGTCGGGCACTGAAGCTTTCTTT.

The chain recombines TRBV28 with TRBJ1-5, with D possibly TRBD1 on 5 matching bases. Germline CDR1 reads MDHEN; CDR2 reads SYDVKM. The CDR3 covers 15 residues. Trimming shortened V by 4 bases and J by 1 base, and 11 bases separated the two germline ends. The CDR3 coding sequence is TGTGCCAGCAGTTCAGGGTTACGAAGCAATCAGCCCCAGCATTTT. It encodes CASSSGLRSNQPQHF.

This sequence joins TRBV12-3 or TRBV12-4 and TRBJ2-7, with D unclear. V lost 1 base and J lost 5, with 6 bases in between. The CDR3 has 12 amino acids. The CDR3 DNA sequence: TGTGCCAGCAGTTTAGACACTAACGAGCAGTACTTC. It is translated as CASSLDTNEQYF.

The chain combines TRBV2 with TRBJ2-1; tentative D call: TRBD2 (6 bases). This CDR3 spans 16 amino acids. The V gene lost 6 bases and the J gene lost 5 bases, with 20 bases spanning the gap. Germline loops: CDR1 SNHLY, CDR2 FYNNEI. The CDR3 nucleotides read TGTGCCAGCAGAATCGACGCGGGGTTCGGCCACAATGAGCAGTTCTTC. Its translation is CASRIDAGFGHNEQFF.